A single sample is the source of the 14 T cell receptor beta chains below, sequenced in a study of human T cells and chemical hapten exposure. From the RACE reads, TCRdb called clonotypes with MiXCR, one entry per CDR3 protein. The sample shows 150,000 to 200,000 distinct CDR3 sequences, around 30% of them seen only once. As to time point: pre-sensitization, week 0. The sample's treatment: therapeutic diphenylcyclopropenone sensitization with weekly scalp DPC. The sample in question was whole blood, obtained in connection with sensitization to the hapten diphenylcyclopropenone (DPC). The receptors stem from a woman between 25 and 40 years old with alopecia areata. Some clones in this sample may be carry-over from other donors' samples.

This clonotype was counted a few times. The chain is built from TRBV4-2 and TRBJ2-1, with TRBD2 identical over 13 bases. V shed 4 bases and J 5 bases; nucleotides not matched to a gene: 2. Germline lookup yields CDR1 LGHNA and CDR2 YNFKEQ. CDR3 length: 15 amino acids. Here the CDR3 reads CASSRTSGSNNEQFF. CDR3 nucleotides: TGTGCCAGCAGCCGGACTAGCGGGAGTAACAATGAGCAGTTCTTC.

The genes are TRBV20-1 and TRBJ1-2, with no clear D. The CDR3 runs 10 residues. Germline V CDR1 and CDR2: DFQATT, SNEGSKA (reference sequence). V lost 3 bases and J 5 bases, leaving 4 bases between the germline ends. The CDR3 sequence: CSASLYGYTF. CDR3 sequence (DNA): TGCAGTGCTAGTTTGTATGGCTACACCTTC.

This clonotype was seen a few times. The chain joins TRBV5-5 to TRBJ1-6; D not certain. The ends were cut back, 4 bases at V and 0 bases at J, with 20 bases in the middle. This CDR3 spans 19 amino acids. The germline CDR1 and CDR2 sequences are SGHKS and YYEKEE (reference sequence). CDR3 in DNA: TGTGCCAGCAGCAAGGACGGCCGACCTCCTGGCTCCTATAATTCACCCCTCCACTTT. The encoded protein is CASSKDGRPPGSYNSPLHF.

The DNA of the CDR3 is TGTGCCAGCAGCCTAAGGACAGGGGCGGCCGCTTTCTTT. This encodes CASSLRTGAAAFF. The genes are TRBV14 and TRBJ1-1, with 9 bases identical to TRBD1. The V gene end was trimmed by 4 bases and the J gene end by 11 bases; junction bases not matched to a gene: 8. The CDR3 spans 13 residues. Per the germline V gene, CDR1 is SGHDN and CDR2 is FVKESK.

This clonotype was picked up one time. The chain uses TRBV6-2 or TRBV6-3 and TRBJ2-1, with 8 bases lining up with TRBD1. CDR1 and CDR2 (germline): MNHEY, SVGEGT. The CDR3 contains 17 residues. V lost 5 bases to trimming and J lost 1 base; unmatched junction nucleotides: 10. The CDR3 reads CASSRPRQGSSYNEQFF. CDR3 nucleotides: TGTGCCAGCAGTCGCCCTAGACAGGGGAGTTCCTACAATGAGCAGTTCTTC.

This clonotype came up a few times. The chain carries TRBV28 and TRBJ2-3; D call uncertain. CDR3 length equals 15 residues. V was pared by 3 bases and J by 2 bases, with 12 bases between. The V gene's germline CDR1 is MDHEN and CDR2 SYDVKM. The CDR3 sequence is CASSFLSPLTDTQYF. The CDR3 DNA reads TGTGCCAGCAGTTTTCTTTCCCCTCTCACAGATACGCAGTATTTT.

This clonotype was seen a few times. The genes are TRBV20-1 and TRBJ1-2; 11 positions match TRBD1. The CDR3 runs to 14 residues. CDR1 DFQATT and CDR2 SNEGSKA come from the germline V gene (reference sequence). With V trimmed by 5 bases and J by 7 bases, 9 bases remained unmatched. The chain's CDR3 is CSAQQRTGGSGYTF. CDR3 sequence (DNA): TGCAGTGCTCAACAGAGGACAGGGGGCAGTGGCTACACCTTC.

This chain links TRBV11-2 with TRBJ2-5; 7 bases fit TRBD1. The J segment lost 7 bases and the V segment lost 1 base, leaving 9 bases of the junction unmatched. The CDR3 is made up of 15 amino acids. Germline V gives CDR1 SGHAT, CDR2 FQNNGV. The CDR3 loop is CASSLALTGMGTQYF. In nucleotides, the CDR3 is TGTGCCAGCAGCTTAGCCCTGACAGGGATGGGGACCCAGTACTTC.

The V and J genes are TRBV20-1 and TRBJ2-7, with TRBD1 as a possible D gene (6 bases). Germline V gives CDR1 DFQATT, CDR2 SNEGSKA (reference sequence). There are 15 residues in the CDR3. Trimming left V 5 bases short and J 0 bases short, with 17 bases between. The CDR3 nucleotides are TGCAGTGCTCCGTCAGCGATGGGGGCCTCCTACGAGCAGTACTTC. Translating gives CSAPSAMGASYEQYF.

The chain recombines TRBV6-6 with TRBJ1-6; 7 nucleotides agree with TRBD1. This CDR3 is 13 amino acids long. Germline V lookup: CDR1 MNHNY, CDR2 SVGAGI (reference sequence). The V gene end was trimmed by 11 bases and the J gene end by 7 bases; junction bases not matched to a gene: 8. The CDR3 reads CAGGDRDNSPLHF. DNA for the CDR3: TGTGCCGGAGGAGACAGGGACAATTCACCCCTCCACTTT.

This chain uses TRBV11-2 with TRBJ2-2; possibly TRBD1 for D (6 bases). This CDR3 has 13 residues. Trimming cost V 3 bases and J 5 bases, with 7 bases left between them. Germline V lookup: CDR1 SGHAT, CDR2 FQNNGV. CDR3: CASSFQGTGELFF. The DNA for the CDR3 is TGTGCCAGCAGCTTCCAGGGGACCGGGGAGCTGTTTTTT. Variable domain in full (rest from reference TRBV11-2 and TRBJ2-2): EAGVAQSPRYKIIEKRQSVAFWCNPISGHATLYWYQQILGQGPKLLIQFQNNGVVDDSQLPKDRFSAERLKGVDSTLKIQPAKLEDSAVYLCASSFQGTGELFFGEGSRLTVL.

The rearrangement uses TRBV4-1 and TRBJ2-7; D ambiguous. V lost 0 bases, J lost 5 bases, and 5 bases lay in between. CDR1 is MGHRA and CDR2 is YSYEKL in the germline V gene. The CDR3 sequence is 12 residues long. The CDR3 sequence: CASSQETDEQYF. The CDR3 DNA is TGCGCCAGCAGCCAAGAGACTGACGAGCAGTACTTC.

This clonotype was found a few times. The gene calls are TRBV4-1 and TRBJ1-4; no clear D gene. The ends were cut back, 4 bases at V and 0 bases at J, with 9 bases in the middle. The germline CDR1 and CDR2 sequences are MGHRA and YSYEKL. The CDR3 covers 15 residues. For the CDR3, the DNA is TGCGCCAGCAGCCGCGTCGGGTCAACTAATGAAAAACTGTTTTTT. The encoded protein is CASSRVGSTNEKLFF.

This clonotype turned up a few times. The genes are TRBV28 and TRBJ2-1; 11 nucleotides align to TRBD1. Trimming removed 11 bases from V and 6 bases from J; junction bases left unmatched: 3. Germline CDR1 is MDHEN and CDR2 is SYDVKM. The CDR3 is made up of 12 amino acids. The CDR3 here is CALGQGVNEQFF. In DNA, the CDR3 is TGTGCCCTGGGACAGGGGGTCAATGAGCAGTTCTTC.